This paragraph reports one T cell receptor (beta chain). The antigen is unknown. Other DNA sequences in the same sample also yield this CDR3. This entry comes from a study of cytomegalovirus exposure and HLA in healthy donors. Findings of the study overall: Sequence variants that were highly shared formed a cluster that was likely a sequencing artifact. CMV serostatus was the sole immune exposure data available.

The CDR3 totals 13 residues. With 3 bases clipped from V and 5 bases from J, the junction kept 2 bases outside the gene matches. Per germline, CDR1 SGHNT and CDR2 YYREEE (reference sequence). Amplification used 60 Vbeta primers and 13 Jbeta primers. Profiling relied on immunoSEQ multiplex PCR, and the TCRdb table lists in-frame clones only, not all of them. The sample records some 220,000 clones, roughly 78% being singletons. The sequence came from a boy aged 10-17 years in good health and CMV-seronegative. Sequencing used PBMCs. V and J are TRBV5-4 and TRBJ2-7; 10 nucleotides agree with TRBD1. The chain's CDR3 is CASSWDRGHEQYF. CDR3 DNA: TGTGCCAGCAGCTGGGACAGGGGCCACGAGCAGTACTTC.